Each of the 30 T cell receptor beta chains below was sequenced from the same sample in a study of cytomegalovirus exposure and HLA in healthy donors. PCR used 60 Vbeta primers and 13 Jbeta primers. Profiling relied on immunoSEQ multiplex PCR, and the TCRdb table lists in-frame clones only, not all of them. The repertoire consists of about 130,000 clones, with over 70% occurring once and the leading ten covering 3.5% to 4%. The source material was PBMCs. All receptors come from a man aged 18 to 30 in good health and CMV-seropositive.

This clone was seen more than once but under ten times. The CDR3 reads CASSLETGLDTQYF. DNA for the CDR3: TGTGCCAGCAGCCTGGAGACAGGACTAGATACGCAGTATTTT. The chain combines TRBV7-9 with TRBJ2-3; a weak D match, TRBD1 (6 bases). V lost 5 bases to trimming and J lost 5 bases, with 14 bases between them. The germline V gene encodes CDR1 SEHNR and CDR2 FQNEAQ (reference sequence). The CDR3 totals 14 residues.

The chain couples TRBV6-1 to TRBJ2-3; D might be TRBD2 (6 bases). Germline CDR1 MNHNS, CDR2 SASEGT. The CDR3 has 13 residues. The V end was cut by 2 bases, the J end by 12 bases, with 15 bases between. CDR3 coding DNA: TGTGCCAGCAGTGAAAGATGGGGGGTCTTCCAGTATTTT. Its translation: CASSERWGVFQYF.

V gene TRBV7-9 combines with J gene TRBJ2-1; 9 bases match TRBD1. V lost 1 base, J lost 9 bases, and 7 bases stayed unmatched. Germline V gene data show CDR1 as SEHNR and CDR2 as FQNEAQ (reference sequence). This CDR3 is 15 amino acids long. CDR3 sequence (DNA): TGTGCCAGCAGCTTAGGCCACAGGGGGCAGGGTGAGCAGTTCTTC. Encoded protein: CASSLGHRGQGEQFF.

This clone was recorded once. V gene TRBV6-5 combines with J gene TRBJ2-5; 10 bases fit TRBD1. Trimming took 6 bases from V and 11 from J; bases not matched to a gene: 12. Germline V gene sequence: CDR1 MNHEY, CDR2 SVGAGI. This CDR3 is 14 amino acids long. As DNA, the CDR3 is TGTGCCAGCAGCCCCGGGACAGGGGATTTGGAGCAGTACTTC. Translation: CASSPGTGDLEQYF.

The chain combines TRBV27 with TRBJ2-7; the match to TRBD2 covers 10 bases. This CDR3 is 14 amino acids long. Trimming cost V 5 bases and J 3 bases; bases outside gene matches: 4. Germline V CDR1 and CDR2: MNHEY, SMNVEV (reference sequence). CDR3 sequence reads: CASSPLAGFYEQYF. The CDR3 coding sequence is TGTGCCAGCAGTCCACTAGCGGGGTTCTACGAGCAGTACTTC.

The chain uses TRBV7-2 and TRBJ2-7; D possibly corresponds to TRBD2 (5 bases). V was trimmed by 6 bases and J by 2 bases, leaving 17 bases between them. Germline V gene sequence: CDR1 SGHTA, CDR2 FQGNSA. The CDR3 loop spans 15 amino acids. CDR3 sequence reads: CASSRWGDTTYEQYF. The DNA of the CDR3 is TGTGCCAGCAGTCGCTGGGGAGACACTACCTACGAGCAGTACTTC.

This clone has only one observation. This chain uses TRBV5-4 with TRBJ2-2; 8 bases align to TRBD2. Germline V CDR1 and CDR2: SGHNT, YYREEE (reference sequence). This CDR3 comprises 16 residues. V lost 3 bases, J lost 4 bases, and 8 bases stayed unmatched. The CDR3 DNA reads as TGTGCCAGCAGCTCCTCGAGCGGGGGAGTCACCGGGGAGCTGTTTTTT. It specifies CASSSSSGGVTGELFF.

The rearrangement links TRBV7-2 to TRBJ1-2, with no clear D. The CDR3 runs to 14 residues. Trimming shortened V by 5 bases and J by 0 bases, and 10 bases separated the two germline ends. Germline values: CDR1 SGHTA, CDR2 FQGNSA. The DNA of the CDR3 is TGTGCCAGCAGCCCGTCGGAGGCTAACTATGGCTACACCTTC. Its protein product is CASSPSEANYGYTF.

V gene TRBV7-8 combines with J gene TRBJ2-7; 14 positions agree with TRBD2. CDR3 length equals 16 residues. In germline, CDR1 is SGHVS, CDR2 FQNEAQ. Trimming at V came to 5 bases and at J to 5 bases, leaving 8 bases not matched to a gene. The CDR3 here is CASSPRGLAGDNEQYF. In DNA, the CDR3 is TGTGCCAGCAGCCCGCGGGGACTAGCGGGAGATAACGAGCAGTACTTC.

A note on this clone: Other DNA variants within this sample encode the same CDR3. The chain employs TRBV6-5 and TRBJ1-5; D unresolved. CDR1 MNHEY and CDR2 SVGAGI come from the germline V gene. V lost 2 bases and J lost 7, with 9 bases in between. This CDR3 has 13 amino acids. CDR3 protein: CASSYGTGQPQHF. In DNA, the CDR3 is TGTGCCAGCAGTTACGGAACGGGGCAGCCCCAGCATTTT.

The CDR3 DNA follows: TGTGCCAGCAGCTACAACACCGGGACAGGGGAGGTCAATGAGCAGTTCTTC. Translated, it gives CASSYNTGTGEVNEQFF. V usage is TRBV14 and J usage is TRBJ2-1; 10 bases match TRBD1. Germline V lookup: CDR1 SGHDN, CDR2 FVKESK. The CDR3 sequence is 17 residues long. V trimming: 5 bases; J trimming: 6 bases; junction bases outside the gene matches: 13.

The chain is built from TRBV9 and TRBJ1-1, with a tentative D call TRBD1 (5 bases). This CDR3 comprises 14 residues. V was trimmed by 0 bases and J by 11 bases, leaving 17 bases between them. The V gene's germline CDR1 is SGDLS and CDR2 YYNGEE. CDR3 amino acids: CASSVGARQGRAFF. In DNA form, the CDR3 reads TGTGCCAGCAGCGTAGGAGCTCGGCAGGGTAGGGCTTTCTTT. The whole variable domain, remainder taken from reference TRBV9 and TRBJ1-1, is DSGVTQTPKHLITATGQRVTLRCSPRSGDLSVYWYQQSLDQGLQFLIQYYNGEERAKGNILERFSAQQFPDLHSELNLSSLELGDSALYFCASSVGARQGRAFFGQGTRLTVV.

The chain links TRBV11-2 to TRBJ1-1, with D possibly matching TRBD1 (5 bases). The V end lost 3 bases, the J end lost 4 bases, and 12 bases lay between the germline ends. The CDR3 has 14 residues. Germline V lookup: CDR1 SGHAT, CDR2 FQNNGV. The CDR3, as DNA: TGTGCCAGCAGCTTCCCAGGGTATAGCACTGAAGCTTTCTTT. It is translated as CASSFPGYSTEAFF.

The CDR3 region has the DNA TGTGCCAGCAGGTCCAAGCAGCTCAGCTCCTACAATGAGCAGTTCTTC. Its protein product is CASRSKQLSSYNEQFF. The chain recombines TRBV19 with TRBJ2-1, with no clear D. Trimming took off 9 bases at V and 0 bases at J, with 18 bases between the two ends. The CDR3 contains 16 residues. Germline CDR1 and CDR2: LNHDA and SQIVND (reference sequence).

The chain combines TRBV23-1 with TRBJ2-2; 16 bases are a match to TRBD2. TRBV23-1 is treated as an ORF (open reading frame) with a function not yet certain. Germline trimming cut 2 bases from V and 5 bases from J; bases unmatched to any gene: 17. The length of the CDR3 is 22 residues. The CDR3 DNA reads as TGCGCCAGCAGTCAACCACCACCCGGGACTAGCGGGAGGGCCCGTACAACCGGGGAGCTGTTTTTT. It translates to CASSQPPPGTSGRARTTGELFF.

The CDR3 loop is CATYPNTGSSYNEQFF. CDR3 bases: TGTGCCACGTACCCGAACACAGGGAGCTCCTACAATGAGCAGTTCTTC. The V gene is TRBV10-3, the J gene TRBJ2-1; D perhaps matches TRBD1 (6 bases). From germline, CDR1 is ENHRY and CDR2 SYGVKD. This CDR3 region has 16 residues. V lost 10 bases, J lost 0 bases, and 19 bases lay in between.

The V call is TRBV5-1, the J call TRBJ1-1; 7 nucleotides agree with TRBD1. The CDR3 covers 14 residues. Germline trimming cut 5 bases from V and 10 bases from J; bases unmatched to any gene: 14. The germline V gene encodes CDR1 SGHRS and CDR2 YFSETQ. CDR3 nucleotide sequence: TGCGCCAGCAGATATACAGGGGATGGATCGGTAGCTTTCTTT. Protein: CASRYTGDGSVAFF.

The V gene is TRBV2, the J gene TRBJ2-7, with 7 bases identical to TRBD2. Germline assignment: CDR1 SNHLY and CDR2 FYNNEI. The V segment lost 7 bases and the J segment 3 bases; nucleotides outside the gene matches: 6. The CDR3 is made up of 13 amino acids. For the CDR3, the DNA is TGTGCCAGCATACTAGCGATAAACTACGAGCAGTACTTC. Translation: CASILAINYEQYF.

This chain uses TRBV12-5 with TRBJ1-3; perhaps TRBD1 as D (5 bases). Germline lookup yields CDR1 LGHNT and CDR2 FRNRAP. The V end lost 5 bases, the J end lost 0 bases, and 17 bases lay between the germline ends. The CDR3 is made up of 17 amino acids. CDR3 DNA: TGTGCTAGTGGTCCCCGGCCGACAGAAAACTCTGGAAACACCATATATTTT. This encodes CASGPRPTENSGNTIYF.

CDR3 DNA: TGTGCCAGCACCACCTTCAGGGGGAGCTCCTACGAGCAGTACTTC. The encoded protein is CASTTFRGSSYEQYF. V and J are TRBV6-5 and TRBJ2-7; TRBD1 matches 7 bases. With V trimmed by 7 bases and J by 0 bases, 9 bases remained unmatched. Per germline, CDR1 MNHEY and CDR2 SVGAGI. This CDR3 has 15 residues.

The chain links TRBV30 to TRBJ1-2; the D gene is possibly TRBD1 (6 bases). Germline lookup yields CDR1 GTSNPN and CDR2 SVGIG (reference sequence). Trimming stripped 0 bases from V and 6 bases from J, with 20 bases between. The CDR3 has 16 amino acids. The CDR3, as DNA: TGTGCCTGGAGTGTTCTTCCGGGGGGGCATACTGATGGCTACACCTTC. It yields the protein CAWSVLPGGHTDGYTF.

The V gene is TRBV7-2, the J gene TRBJ2-3, with 11 positions matching TRBD2. CDR3 length equals 18 residues. After removal of 5 bases from V and 5 bases from J, the junction contained 15 bases not matched to a gene. The V gene's germline CDR1 is SGHTA and CDR2 FQGNSA. The CDR3 loop is CASSGRTSGRKKGDTQYF. CDR3 coding DNA: TGTGCCAGCAGCGGGAGGACTAGCGGGCGGAAGAAAGGAGATACGCAGTATTTT.

Note on this clone: At one end the junction does not follow the germline gene, possibly because of a read error. V gene TRBV4-3 combines with J gene TRBJ2-3, with D tentatively TRBD2 (6 bases). The CDR3 is 16 amino acids. Looked up from germline, CDR1 is LGHNA and CDR2 is YSLEER. CDR3 nucleotide sequence: TGCGCCAACAGCCAAGATTTAGAAGGGCGGGGAGATACGCAGTATTTT. Its protein product is CANSQDLEGRGDTQYF.

The genes are TRBV4-3 and TRBJ2-2; D not certain. The germline V gene has CDR1 LGHNA and CDR2 YSLEER. CDR3 length: 15 residues. Trimming left V 0 bases short and J 1 base short, with 6 bases between. The CDR3 coding sequence is TGCGCCAGCAGCCAAGACTCTTTGAACACCGGGGAGCTGTTTTTT. It is translated as CASSQDSLNTGELFF.

This chain uses TRBV5-1 with TRBJ1-2, with no clear D. The germline V and J ends were trimmed by 5 bases and 3 bases, with 17 bases remaining between them. Germline V lookup: CDR1 SGHRS, CDR2 YFSETQ. The CDR3 covers 15 residues. The DNA of the CDR3 is TGCGCCAGCAGTCCTGAGGCATTAACCTACTATGGCTACACCTTC. Translation gives CASSPEALTYYGYTF.

This chain joins TRBV9 and TRBJ2-1; TRBD2 agrees at 11 bases. Germline V CDR1 and CDR2: SGDLS, YYNGEE. The junction had 5 bases not matched to a gene; V was cut back by 1 base and J by 8 bases. The CDR3 totals 15 residues. The CDR3 DNA sequence: TGTGCCAGCAGCGTATTAGCGGGGGGGTCGTATGAGCAGTTCTTC. Translating gives CASSVLAGGSYEQFF.

V usage is TRBV11-2 and J usage is TRBJ2-7, with D perhaps TRBD1 (7 bases). The CDR3 is made up of 19 amino acids. V was clipped by 5 bases and J by 0 bases, with 26 bases between them. From germline, CDR1 is SGHAT and CDR2 FQNNGV. CDR3 region: CASSPGGTAYTWSSYEQYF. CDR3 bases: TGTGCCAGCAGCCCCGGCGGGACAGCGTATACCTGGAGCTCCTACGAGCAGTACTTC.

This rearrangement joins TRBV4-2 to TRBJ1-2; D ambiguous. Trimming removed 1 base at V and 0 bases at J, with 6 bases between. This CDR3 region has 14 residues. Germline loops: CDR1 LGHNA, CDR2 YNFKEQ. The CDR3: CASSQVQTNYGYTF. As DNA, the CDR3 is TGTGCCAGCAGCCAAGTTCAAACTAACTATGGCTACACCTTC.

This clone has a single count. The V call is TRBV11-2, the J call TRBJ1-3, with TRBD1 matching 7 bases. The CDR3 spans 15 residues. Germline lookup yields CDR1 SGHAT and CDR2 FQNNGV. The ends lost 5 bases at V and 2 bases at J; junction bases unmatched: 6. CDR3 region: CASSTDRVPGNTIYF. The CDR3 DNA reads as TGTGCCAGCAGCACAGACAGGGTCCCTGGAAACACCATATATTTT.

The J gene is TRBJ1-2, the V gene TRBV2, with 7 bases fitting TRBD1. After removal of 5 bases from V and 8 bases from J, the junction contained 11 bases not matched to a gene. The V gene's germline CDR1 is SNHLY and CDR2 FYNNEI. The CDR3 has 14 residues. DNA of the CDR3: TGTGCCAGCAGTATCGACAGGACAGGTGGGGGCTACACCTTC. Encoded protein: CASSIDRTGGGYTF.